Below, 4 T cell receptor beta chains from the same sample are listed, as sequenced in a study of T cells after yellow fever vaccination. TCRdb reanalysed the 5' RACE reads using MiXCR and keeps one entry per CDR3 protein. The sample includes around 550,000 distinct CDR3 sequences, less than 20% of them seen just once. The specimen comprised PBMCs, sampled 15 days after the yellow fever booster vaccination. The source is a man under 40 who received the YFV17D yellow fever vaccine.

Details on this clonotype: An end of the junction does not agree with germline; a read error may underlie this. The chain couples TRBV12-5 to TRBJ2-1; the match to TRBD2 covers 11 bases. The CDR3 is 16 amino acids. The germline V gene has CDR1 LGHNT and CDR2 FRNRAP. The CDR3 protein is CVSGQTSGSLFNEQFF. In DNA form, the CDR3 reads TGTGTTAGTGGCCAAACTAGCGGGAGTTTGTTCAATGAGCAGTTCTTC.

This clonotype was seen ten or more times. The chain combines TRBV27 with TRBJ2-7; D gene unclear. Trimming cost V 3 bases and J 3 bases, with 9 bases left between them. Germline CDR1 MNHEY, CDR2 SMNVEV (reference sequence). The CDR3 is 13 amino acids. CDR3 DNA: TGTGCCAGCAGTTTTGGGCAGTTCTACGAGCAGTACTTC. Residues: CASSFGQFYEQYF.

The chain combines TRBV11-2 with TRBJ2-2, with 7 nucleotides matching TRBD2. V lost 5 bases and J lost 9; bases outside the gene matches: 6. This CDR3 region has 13 residues. CDR1 and CDR2 from the germline V gene are SGHAT and FQNNGV. CDR3 DNA: TGTGCCAGCAGCCGCCCGGGGGGTAGGGAGCTGTTTTTT. This gives the protein CASSRPGGRELFF.

The CDR3 bases are TGCAGCGTAGCGGGAGAGGCCTACAATGAGCAGTTCTTC. It codes for CSVAGEAYNEQFF. The chain employs TRBV20-1 and TRBJ2-1, with 9 bases identical to TRBD2. The CDR3 sequence is 13 residues long. The V gene's germline CDR1 is DFQATT and CDR2 SNEGSKA (reference sequence).